The next 27 T cell receptor beta chains were all read from a single sample in a study of blood T cell repertoires in COVID-19. Generated by immunoSEQ multiplex PCR, the TCRdb table keeps only in-frame clones and is missing some. The table lists under 300,000 clones, about nine tenths of them singletons. Sequencing used PBMCs or T cells enriched from blood (not recorded which). These receptor sequences come from a man aged 18 to 30 who had recovered from COVID-19.

The chain combines TRBV5-1 with TRBJ2-3; 10 nucleotides agree with TRBD2. The ends lost 4 bases at V and 4 bases at J; junction bases unmatched: 3. The V gene's germline CDR1 is SGHRS and CDR2 YFSETQ. CDR3 length: 14 amino acids. The CDR3 reads CASSRTSGADTQYF. For the CDR3, the DNA is TGCGCCAGCAGCCGGACTAGCGGAGCAGATACGCAGTATTTT.

In nucleotides, the CDR3 is TGTGCCAGCAGCCTCGACAGGGGGGGTTCACCCCTCCACTTT. This codes for CASSLDRGGSPLHF. This sequence joins TRBV14 and TRBJ1-6; 9 bases line up with TRBD1. This CDR3 is 14 amino acids long. The trim removed 4 bases at V and 9 bases at J, leaving 4 bases unmatched. CDR1 is SGHDN and CDR2 is FVKESK in the germline V gene. Combining the CDR3 with reference TRBV14 and TRBJ1-6 gives the whole variable domain EAGVTQFPSHSVIEKGQTVTLRCDPISGHDNLYWYRRVMGKEIKFLLHFVKESKQDESGMPNNRFLAERTGGTYSTLKVQPAELEDSGVYFCASSLDRGGSPLHFGNGTRLTVT.

The rearrangement links TRBV11-3 to TRBJ2-1; D is uncertain. The V end was cut by 4 bases, the J end by 7 bases, with 17 bases between. CDR1 and CDR2 from the germline V gene are SGHNT and YENEEA. The CDR3 has 15 amino acids. Here the CDR3 reads CASSSIRRSENEQFF. CDR3 sequence (DNA): TGTGCCAGCAGCTCGATACGACGTTCGGAGAATGAGCAGTTCTTC.

The chain carries TRBV13 and TRBJ2-7, with TRBD1 as a possible D gene (6 bases). Trimming removed 1 base at V and 5 bases at J, with 24 bases between. CDR1 PRHDT and CDR2 FYEKMQ come from the germline V gene (reference sequence). CDR3 length: 18 amino acids. The CDR3 nucleotides are TGTGCCAGCAGCTTAGTGGGCAGGGGACGCCTTCACCCCCACGAGCAGTACTTC. Its translation: CASSLVGRGRLHPHEQYF.

This sequence joins TRBV11-2 and TRBJ1-6, with 10 bases identical to TRBD1. The CDR3 contains 14 residues. The ends lost 5 bases at V and 8 bases at J; junction bases unmatched: 3. CDR1 is SGHAT, CDR2 FQNNGV, per germline. The CDR3 DNA follows: TGTGCCAGCAGCCTCGACAGGGGGCATTCACCCCTCCACTTT. This encodes CASSLDRGHSPLHF.

The V gene is TRBV12-5, the J gene TRBJ2-5; D possibly corresponds to TRBD2 (5 bases). Germline CDR1 and CDR2: LGHNT and FRNRAP. The CDR3 runs 17 residues. V was cut by 0 bases and J by 1 base, with 15 bases left in between. This CDR3 reads CASGLVRPGGGQETQYF. The CDR3, as DNA: TGTGCTAGTGGTTTGGTACGGCCAGGTGGAGGCCAAGAGACCCAGTACTTC.

This chain joins TRBV11-3 and TRBJ2-7, with TRBD2 matching 7 bases. Germline V gene data show CDR1 as SGHNT and CDR2 as YENEEA. J lost 7 bases, V lost 5 bases, and 5 bases had no gene match. The CDR3 is made up of 12 amino acids. The CDR3 DNA follows: TGTGCCAGCAGCCCCCGGGAGGTAGAGCAGTACTTC. As protein: CASSPREVEQYF.

The V call is TRBV11-3, the J call TRBJ2-6; a weak D match, TRBD1 (5 bases). CDR1 SGHNT and CDR2 YENEEA come from the germline V gene. Trimming shortened V by 1 base and J by 0 bases, and 13 bases separated the two germline ends. CDR3 length: 18 residues. In nucleotides, the CDR3 is TGTGCCAGCAGCTTAGGGTCAACAGGATTCTCTGGGGCCAACGTCCTGACTTTC. Amino acid sequence: CASSLGSTGFSGANVLTF.

The gene calls are TRBV19 and TRBJ1-3; D remains unclear. V shed 8 bases and J shed 2 bases, with 40 bases lying between them. Germline V CDR1 and CDR2: LNHDA, SQIVND (reference sequence). CDR3 length: 23 amino acids. The CDR3 nucleotides are TGTGCCAGTGACTCCCATCCTCCATTCGGCCCCGGCGGGTGGAGACTGCCTGGAAACACCATATATTTT. It codes for CASDSHPPFGPGGWRLPGNTIYF.

With respect to this clone: This sample also contains other DNA sequences that code for the same CDR3. The chain links TRBV19 to TRBJ1-5, with 9 bases that match TRBD1. The CDR3 has 15 residues. Germline lookup yields CDR1 LNHDA and CDR2 SQIVND (reference sequence). V shed 1 base and J 2 bases; nucleotides not matched to a gene: 0. CDR3 region: CASSIGTGGNQPQHF. The DNA for the CDR3 is TGTGCCAGTAGTATAGGGACAGGGGGCAATCAGCCCCAGCATTTT.

The V call is TRBV7-3, the J call TRBJ2-1; 10 nucleotides line up with TRBD2. The CDR3 length is 16 residues. Germline lookup yields CDR1 SGHTA and CDR2 FQGTGA. V trimming: 5 bases; J trimming: 5 bases; junction bases outside the gene matches: 9. CDR3 coding DNA: TGTGCCAGCAGCCGCGGGGAGCGGGAGGGAGACAATGAGCAGTTCTTC. Its protein product is CASSRGEREGDNEQFF.

The V and J genes are TRBV7-9 and TRBJ2-1, with a weak D call TRBD1 (5 bases). From germline, CDR1 is SEHNR and CDR2 FQNEAQ (reference sequence). The CDR3 has 15 amino acids. Trimming removed 3 bases at V and 6 bases at J, with 15 bases between. CDR3 sequence: CASSFPGARGNEQFF. The CDR3 DNA follows: TGTGCCAGCAGCTTCCCCGGCGCAAGGGGCAATGAGCAGTTCTTC.

This chain joins TRBV6-5 and TRBJ1-1, with no clear D. The germline V gene has CDR1 MNHEY and CDR2 SVGAGI. The CDR3 spans 15 residues. The germline V and J ends were trimmed by 0 bases and 1 base, with 9 bases remaining between them. The CDR3 loop is CASSYSAVANTEAFF. CDR3 sequence (DNA): TGTGCCAGCAGTTACTCCGCGGTTGCGAACACTGAAGCTTTCTTT.

This chain connects TRBV6-5 to TRBJ1-6, with D perhaps TRBD1 (5 bases). CDR3 length: 15 amino acids. Between the trimmed V and J ends, which lost 7 bases and 2 bases, there was a span of 12 bases. CDR1 is MNHEY and CDR2 is SVGAGI in the germline V gene. The CDR3 nucleotides are TGTGCCAGCACCCTAGTGGACACCTATAATTCACCCCTCCACTTT. This gives the protein CASTLVDTYNSPLHF.

The chain has TRBV14 and TRBJ2-7; 9 nucleotides line up with TRBD2. CDR3 length: 20 amino acids. In germline, CDR1 is SGHDN, CDR2 FVKESK. The V gene end was trimmed by 1 base and the J gene end by 2 bases; junction bases not matched to a gene: 18. The CDR3 DNA follows: TGTGCCAGCAGCCAAGGTCTTAACTTAGCGGGAGCCCACCTAGCCTACGAGCAGTACTTC. Its protein product is CASSQGLNLAGAHLAYEQYF.

CDR3 region: CASSEGTSIYEQFF. The CDR3 nucleotides are TGCGCCAGCAGTGAGGGGACTAGTATCTATGAGCAGTTCTTC. The genes are TRBV10-2 and TRBJ2-1; 8 nucleotides align to TRBD2. Germline trimming cut 2 bases from V and 8 bases from J; bases unmatched to any gene: 5. This CDR3 region has 14 residues. Per germline, CDR1 WSHSY and CDR2 SAAADI.

J is TRBJ2-1 and V is TRBV3-1 (or the pseudogene TRBV3-2); D ambiguous. The CDR3 is made up of 14 amino acids. Trimming removed 0 bases from V and 9 bases from J, with 12 bases in between. Germline CDR1 is LGHDT and CDR2 is YNNKEL (reference sequence). CDR3 nucleotide sequence: TGTGCCAGCAGCCAAGATGGTTCCACTGCTGAGCAGTTCTTC. Translated, it gives CASSQDGSTAEQFF.

The chain combines TRBV10-2 with TRBJ2-1, with 11 bases that match TRBD2. The CDR3 runs to 15 residues. Trimming removed 3 bases from V and 10 bases from J; junction bases left unmatched: 8. Looked up from germline, CDR1 is WSHSY and CDR2 is SAAADI. CDR3 DNA: TGCGCCAGCAGTGACCCTAGCGGGAGGTGGGGCGAGCAGTTCTTC. Encoded protein: CASSDPSGRWGEQFF.

This chain links TRBV7-6 with TRBJ2-1; 7 nucleotides line up with TRBD2. Germline V CDR1 and CDR2: SGHVS, FNYEAQ. This CDR3 is built from 16 residues. V lost 0 bases to trimming and J lost 4 bases; unmatched junction nucleotides: 6. As DNA, the CDR3 is TGTGCCAGCAGCTTAGCCCTGAGCGGGACTTACAATGAGCAGTTCTTC. As protein: CASSLALSGTYNEQFF.

The V gene is TRBV6-6, the J gene TRBJ2-5; a weak D match, TRBD2 (5 bases). Germline CDR1 is MNHNY and CDR2 is SVGAGI (reference sequence). The CDR3 runs 18 residues. With 5 bases removed from V and 0 bases from J, the gap between germline ends came to 22 bases. This CDR3 is CASSPRARDGRYQETQYF. Written as DNA, the CDR3 is TGTGCCAGCAGTCCAAGGGCGAGGGATGGAAGGTACCAAGAGACCCAGTACTTC.

This clone appeared a single time. The chain employs TRBV21-1 and TRBJ1-2. TRBV21-1 represents a pseudogene. This CDR3 has 15 residues. CDR3 residues: CARNRPGETDYGYTF. In nucleotides, the CDR3 is TGTGCCAGGAACAGACCGGGAGAAACTGACTATGGCTACACCTTC.

The chain links TRBV28 to TRBJ1-2, with D possibly being TRBD1 (5 bases). Trimming stripped 2 bases from V and 4 bases from J, with 11 bases between. This CDR3 has 14 residues. Germline CDR1 and CDR2: MDHEN and SYDVKM. The CDR3 DNA reads as TGTGCCAGCAGTTTAGGGTCAGGGATCTATGGCTACACCTTC. This encodes CASSLGSGIYGYTF.

This clone was seen a single time. J is TRBJ2-3 and V is TRBV18; the match to TRBD2 covers 7 bases. The CDR3 loop spans 15 amino acids. In germline, CDR1 is KGHSH, CDR2 LQKENI. Trimming took 1 base from V and 5 from J; bases not matched to a gene: 6. The CDR3 DNA sequence: TGTGCCAGCTCACCACGGGAGGGCAGAGGAGATACGCAGTATTTT. Translated, it gives CASSPREGRGDTQYF.

This chain joins TRBV29-1 and TRBJ2-1, with D tentatively TRBD2 (5 bases). Germline lookup yields CDR1 SQVTM and CDR2 ANQGSEA. V lost 5 bases to trimming and J lost 0 bases, with 11 bases between them. CDR3 length: 14 amino acids. The CDR3 DNA is TGCAGCGTTCAGTCGGGATACTCCTACAATGAGCAGTTCTTC. Protein product: CSVQSGYSYNEQFF.

The chain recombines TRBV4-1 with TRBJ2-5; TRBD2 might be the D (6 bases). The CDR3 runs 14 residues. Germline V gene sequence: CDR1 MGHRA, CDR2 YSYEKL. V lost 1 base and J lost 5, with 11 bases in between. CDR3 residues: CASSQGTTQETQYF. The CDR3 DNA sequence: TGCGCCAGCAGCCAAGGGACTACGCAGGAGACCCAGTACTTC.

The chain couples TRBV11-2 to TRBJ2-7; D unresolved. The CDR3 runs to 14 residues. Trimming removed 0 bases from V and 2 bases from J, with 8 bases in between. The germline V gene has CDR1 SGHAT and CDR2 FQNNGV. This CDR3 is CASSLEPVPYEQYF. In nucleotides, the CDR3 is TGTGCCAGCAGCTTAGAACCAGTCCCCTACGAGCAGTACTTC.

The chain employs TRBV27 and TRBJ2-3, with 8 positions matching TRBD2. The junction had 9 bases not matched to a gene; V was cut back by 5 bases and J by 2 bases. There are 16 residues in the CDR3. Germline V gene data show CDR1 as MNHEY and CDR2 as SMNVEV (reference sequence). CDR3 bases: TGTGCCAGCAGTCGTCTAGGTAGCGGGAACACAGATACGCAGTATTTT. Its protein is CASSRLGSGNTDTQYF.